This T cell receptor beta chain was retrieved from a study of PD-L1 blockade in urothelial cancer. For the study at large: Dosed intravenously at 1,200 mg every 3 weeks, atezolizumab was initiated by patients in the mid-2010s. Counts from blood samples showed a median of 141,255 T cells.

The data were produced by immunoSEQ multiplex PCR, yet TCRdb's version contains in-frame clones alone and is incomplete. The top ten clones hold around 3.8% of a sample with tens of thousands of clones, roughly 87% of them seen once. The V gene lost 0 bases and the J gene lost 4 bases, with 16 bases spanning the gap. CDR3 length equals 16 residues. Germline CDR1 and CDR2: SGDLS and YYNGEE. Sample: PBMCs, taken around atezolizumab (anti-PD-L1) treatment. J is TRBJ1-1 and V is TRBV9; no clear D. The TCR sequence derives from a man between 70 and 80 years old with urothelial cancer. CDR3 residues: CASSVGANPQSTEAFF. Written as DNA, the CDR3 is TGTGCCAGCAGCGTAGGGGCAAATCCCCAAAGCACTGAAGCTTTCTTT.